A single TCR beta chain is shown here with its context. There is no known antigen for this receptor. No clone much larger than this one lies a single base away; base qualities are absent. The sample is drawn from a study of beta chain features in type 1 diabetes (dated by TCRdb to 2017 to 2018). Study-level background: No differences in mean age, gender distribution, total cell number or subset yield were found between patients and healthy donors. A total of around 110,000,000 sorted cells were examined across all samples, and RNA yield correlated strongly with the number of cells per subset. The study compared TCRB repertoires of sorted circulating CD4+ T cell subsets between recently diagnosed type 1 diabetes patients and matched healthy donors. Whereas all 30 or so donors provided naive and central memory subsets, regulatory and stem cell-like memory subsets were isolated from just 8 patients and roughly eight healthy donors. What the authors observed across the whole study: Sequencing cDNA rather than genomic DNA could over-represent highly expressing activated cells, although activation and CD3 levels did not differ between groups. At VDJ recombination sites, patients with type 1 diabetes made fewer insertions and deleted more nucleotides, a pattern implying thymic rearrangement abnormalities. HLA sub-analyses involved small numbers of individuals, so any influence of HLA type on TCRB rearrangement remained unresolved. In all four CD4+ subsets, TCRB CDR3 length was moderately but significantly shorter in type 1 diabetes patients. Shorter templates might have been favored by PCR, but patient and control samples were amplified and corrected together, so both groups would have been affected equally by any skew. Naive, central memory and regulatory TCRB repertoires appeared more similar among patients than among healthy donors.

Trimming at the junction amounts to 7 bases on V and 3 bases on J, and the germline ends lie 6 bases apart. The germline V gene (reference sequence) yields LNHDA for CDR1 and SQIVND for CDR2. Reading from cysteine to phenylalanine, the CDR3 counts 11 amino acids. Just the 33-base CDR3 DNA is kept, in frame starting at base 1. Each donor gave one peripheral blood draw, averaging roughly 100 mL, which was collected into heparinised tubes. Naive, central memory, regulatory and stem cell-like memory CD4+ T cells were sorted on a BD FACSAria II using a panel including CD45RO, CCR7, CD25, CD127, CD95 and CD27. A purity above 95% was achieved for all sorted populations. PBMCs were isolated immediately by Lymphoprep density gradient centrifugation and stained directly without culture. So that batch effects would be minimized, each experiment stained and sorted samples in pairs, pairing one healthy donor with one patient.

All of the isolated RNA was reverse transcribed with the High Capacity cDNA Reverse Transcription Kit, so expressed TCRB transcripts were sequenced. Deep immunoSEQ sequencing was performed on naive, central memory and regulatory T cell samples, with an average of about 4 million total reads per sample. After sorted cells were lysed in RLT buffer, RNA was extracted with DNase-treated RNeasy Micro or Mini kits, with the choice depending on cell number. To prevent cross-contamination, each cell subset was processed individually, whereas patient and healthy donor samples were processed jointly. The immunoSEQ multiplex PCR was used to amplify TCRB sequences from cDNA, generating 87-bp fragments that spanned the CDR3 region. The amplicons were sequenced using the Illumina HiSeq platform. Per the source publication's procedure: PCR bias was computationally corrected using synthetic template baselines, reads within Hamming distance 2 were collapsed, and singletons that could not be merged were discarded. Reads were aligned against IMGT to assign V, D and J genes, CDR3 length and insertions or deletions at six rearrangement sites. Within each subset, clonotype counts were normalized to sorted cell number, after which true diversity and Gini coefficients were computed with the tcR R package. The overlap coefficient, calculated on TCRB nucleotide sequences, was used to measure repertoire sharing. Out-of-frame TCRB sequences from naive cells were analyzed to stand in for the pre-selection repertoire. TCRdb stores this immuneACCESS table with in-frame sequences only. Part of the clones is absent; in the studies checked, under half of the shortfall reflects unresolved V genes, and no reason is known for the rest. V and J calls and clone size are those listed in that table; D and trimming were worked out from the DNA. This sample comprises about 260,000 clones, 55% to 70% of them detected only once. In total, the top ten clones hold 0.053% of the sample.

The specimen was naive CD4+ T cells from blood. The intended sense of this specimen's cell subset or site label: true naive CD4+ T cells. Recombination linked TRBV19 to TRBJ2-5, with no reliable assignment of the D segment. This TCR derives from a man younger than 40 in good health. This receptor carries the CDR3 CASTKEETQYF. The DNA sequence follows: TGTGCCAGTACCAAAGAAGAGACCCAGTACTTC.